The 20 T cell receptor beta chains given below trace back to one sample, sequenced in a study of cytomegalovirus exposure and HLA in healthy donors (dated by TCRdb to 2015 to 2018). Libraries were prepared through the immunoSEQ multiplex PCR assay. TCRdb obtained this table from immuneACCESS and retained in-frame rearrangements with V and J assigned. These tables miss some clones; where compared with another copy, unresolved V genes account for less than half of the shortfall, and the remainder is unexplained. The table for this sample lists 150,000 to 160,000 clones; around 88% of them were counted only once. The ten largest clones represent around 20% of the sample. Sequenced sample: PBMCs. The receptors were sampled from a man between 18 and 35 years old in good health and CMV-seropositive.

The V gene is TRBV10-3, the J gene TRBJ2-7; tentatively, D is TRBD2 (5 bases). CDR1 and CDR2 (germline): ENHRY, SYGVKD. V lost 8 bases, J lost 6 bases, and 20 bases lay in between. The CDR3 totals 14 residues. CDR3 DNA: TGTGCCATCGCCAGCGGTGGCCACGGCAGCGAGCAGTACTTC. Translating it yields CAIASGGHGSEQYF.

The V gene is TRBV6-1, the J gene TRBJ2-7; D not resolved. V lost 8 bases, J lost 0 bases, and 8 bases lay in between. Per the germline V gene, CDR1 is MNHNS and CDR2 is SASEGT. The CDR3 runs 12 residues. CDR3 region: CASGLRSYEQYF. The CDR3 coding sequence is TGTGCCAGCGGGCTCCGCTCCTACGAGCAGTACTTC.

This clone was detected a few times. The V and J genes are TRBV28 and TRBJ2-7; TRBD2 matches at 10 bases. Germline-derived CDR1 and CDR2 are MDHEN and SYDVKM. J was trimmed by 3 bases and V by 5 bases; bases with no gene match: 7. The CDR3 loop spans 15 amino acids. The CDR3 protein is CASSPHSGGLYEQYF. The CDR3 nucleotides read TGTGCCAGCAGTCCTCATAGCGGGGGGCTCTACGAGCAGTACTTC.

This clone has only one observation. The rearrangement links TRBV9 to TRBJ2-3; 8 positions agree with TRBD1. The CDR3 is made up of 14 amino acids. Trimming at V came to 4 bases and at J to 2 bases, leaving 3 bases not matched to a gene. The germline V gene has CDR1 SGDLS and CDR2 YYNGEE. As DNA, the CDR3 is TGTGCCAGCAGCCGGGACAGGCACACAGATACGCAGTATTTT. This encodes CASSRDRHTDTQYF.

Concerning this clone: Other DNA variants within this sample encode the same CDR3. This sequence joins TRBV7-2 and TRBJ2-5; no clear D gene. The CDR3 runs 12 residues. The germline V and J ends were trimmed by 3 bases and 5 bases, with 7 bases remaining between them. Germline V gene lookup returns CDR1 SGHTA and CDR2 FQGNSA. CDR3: CASSLARETQYF. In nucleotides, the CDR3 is TGTGCCAGCAGCTTGGCCAGGGAGACCCAGTACTTC.

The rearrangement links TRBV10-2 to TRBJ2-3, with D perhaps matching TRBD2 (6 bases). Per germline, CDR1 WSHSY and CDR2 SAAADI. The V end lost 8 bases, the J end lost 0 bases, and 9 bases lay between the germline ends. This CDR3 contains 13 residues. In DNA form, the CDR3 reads TGCGCCAGCGGGAGGCCAAGCACAGATACGCAGTATTTT. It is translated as CASGRPSTDTQYF.

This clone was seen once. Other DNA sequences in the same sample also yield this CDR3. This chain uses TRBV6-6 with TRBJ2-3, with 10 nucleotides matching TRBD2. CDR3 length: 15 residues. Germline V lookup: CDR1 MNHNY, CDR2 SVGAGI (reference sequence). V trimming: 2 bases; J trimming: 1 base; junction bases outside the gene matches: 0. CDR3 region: CASSYGLAGTDTQYF. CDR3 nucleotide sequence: TGTGCCAGCAGTTACGGACTAGCGGGCACAGATACGCAGTATTTT.

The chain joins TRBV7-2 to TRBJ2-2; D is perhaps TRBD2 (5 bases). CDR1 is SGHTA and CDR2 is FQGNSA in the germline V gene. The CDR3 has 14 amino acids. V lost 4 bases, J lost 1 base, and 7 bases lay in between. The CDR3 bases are TGTGCCAGCAGCTGGGCGGGGAACACCGGGGAGCTGTTTTTT. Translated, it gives CASSWAGNTGELFF.

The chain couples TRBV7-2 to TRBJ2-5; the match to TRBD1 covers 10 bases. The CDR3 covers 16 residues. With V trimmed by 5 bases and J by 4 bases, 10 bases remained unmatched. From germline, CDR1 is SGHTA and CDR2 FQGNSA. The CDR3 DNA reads TGTGCCAGCAGCCGCCGGGACAGGGGCTTGGGAGAGACCCAGTACTTC. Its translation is CASSRRDRGLGETQYF.

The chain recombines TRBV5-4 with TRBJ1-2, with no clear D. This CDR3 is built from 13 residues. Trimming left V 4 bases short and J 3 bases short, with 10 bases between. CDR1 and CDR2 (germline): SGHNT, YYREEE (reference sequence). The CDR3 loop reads CASSPPGDYGYTF. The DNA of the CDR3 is TGTGCCAGCAGCCCTCCGGGTGACTATGGCTACACCTTC.

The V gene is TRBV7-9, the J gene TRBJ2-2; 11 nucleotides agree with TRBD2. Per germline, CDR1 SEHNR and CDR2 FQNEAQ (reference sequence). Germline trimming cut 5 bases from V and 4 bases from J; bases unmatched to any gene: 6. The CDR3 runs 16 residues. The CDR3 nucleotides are TGTGCCAGCAGCCCCTTAGCGGGAGGGGGCACCGGGGAGCTGTTTTTT. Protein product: CASSPLAGGGTGELFF.

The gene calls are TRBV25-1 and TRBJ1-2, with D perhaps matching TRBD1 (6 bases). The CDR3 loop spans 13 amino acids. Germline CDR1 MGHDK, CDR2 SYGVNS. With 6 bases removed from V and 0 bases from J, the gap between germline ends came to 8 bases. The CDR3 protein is CASRQGSNYGYTF. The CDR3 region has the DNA TGTGCCAGCAGGCAGGGGTCTAACTATGGCTACACCTTC.

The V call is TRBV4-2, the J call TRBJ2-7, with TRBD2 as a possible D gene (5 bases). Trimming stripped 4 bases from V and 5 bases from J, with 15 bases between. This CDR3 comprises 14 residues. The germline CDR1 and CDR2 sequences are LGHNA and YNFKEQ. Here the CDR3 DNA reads TGTGCCAGCAGCCCCCCCGAGGGTCCCCACGAGCAGTACTTC. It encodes CASSPPEGPHEQYF.

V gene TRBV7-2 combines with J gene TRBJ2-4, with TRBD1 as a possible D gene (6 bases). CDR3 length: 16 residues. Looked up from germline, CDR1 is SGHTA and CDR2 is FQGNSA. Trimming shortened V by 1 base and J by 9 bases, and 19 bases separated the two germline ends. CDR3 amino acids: CASSLDPPGVGGIQYF. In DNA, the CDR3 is TGTGCCAGCAGCTTAGATCCCCCGGGTGTAGGGGGCATTCAGTACTTC. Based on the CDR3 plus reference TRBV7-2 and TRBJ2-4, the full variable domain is GAGVSQSPSNKVTEKGKDVELRCDPISGHTALYWYRQSLGQGLEFLIYFQGNSAPDKSGLPSDRFSAERTGGSVSTLTIQRTQQEDSAVYLCASSLDPPGVGGIQYFGAGTRLSVL.

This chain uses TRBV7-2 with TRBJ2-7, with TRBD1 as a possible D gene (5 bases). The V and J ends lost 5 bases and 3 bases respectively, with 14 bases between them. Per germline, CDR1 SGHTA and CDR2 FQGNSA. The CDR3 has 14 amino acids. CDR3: CASSPVGVGYEQYF. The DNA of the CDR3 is TGTGCCAGCAGCCCAGTAGGGGTCGGCTACGAGCAGTACTTC.

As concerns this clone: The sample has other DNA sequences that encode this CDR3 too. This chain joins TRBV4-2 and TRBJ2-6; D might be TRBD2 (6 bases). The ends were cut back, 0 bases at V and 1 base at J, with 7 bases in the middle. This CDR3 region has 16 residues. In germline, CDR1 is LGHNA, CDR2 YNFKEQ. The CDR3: CASSQEGGSGANVLTF. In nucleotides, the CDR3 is TGTGCCAGCAGCCAAGAGGGGGGTTCTGGGGCCAACGTCCTGACTTTC.

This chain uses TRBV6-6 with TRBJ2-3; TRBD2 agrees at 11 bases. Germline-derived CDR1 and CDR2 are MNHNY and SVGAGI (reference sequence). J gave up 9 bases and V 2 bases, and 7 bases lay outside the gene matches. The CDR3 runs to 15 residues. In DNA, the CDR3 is TGTGCCAGCAGTTACCAGGGACTAGCGGCCGAAACGCAGTATTTT. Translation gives CASSYQGLAAETQYF.

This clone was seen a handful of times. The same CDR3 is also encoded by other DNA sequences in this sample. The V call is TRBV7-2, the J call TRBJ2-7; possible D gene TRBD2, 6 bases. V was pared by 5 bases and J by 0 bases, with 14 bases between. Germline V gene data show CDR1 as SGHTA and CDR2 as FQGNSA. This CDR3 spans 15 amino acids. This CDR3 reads CASSRPGLPSYEQYF. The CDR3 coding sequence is TGTGCCAGCAGCCGCCCGGGACTCCCCTCCTACGAGCAGTACTTC.

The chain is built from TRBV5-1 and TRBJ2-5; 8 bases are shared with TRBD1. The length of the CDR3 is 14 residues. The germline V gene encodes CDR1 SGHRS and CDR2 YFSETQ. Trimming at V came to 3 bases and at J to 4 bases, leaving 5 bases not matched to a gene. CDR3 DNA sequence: TGCGCCAGCAGCTACAGGGGGTGGGCAGAGACCCAGTACTTC. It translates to CASSYRGWAETQYF.

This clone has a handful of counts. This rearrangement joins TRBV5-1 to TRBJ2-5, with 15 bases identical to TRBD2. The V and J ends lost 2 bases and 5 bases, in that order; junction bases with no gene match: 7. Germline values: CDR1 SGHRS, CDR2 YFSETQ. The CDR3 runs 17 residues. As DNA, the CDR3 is TGCGCCAGCAGCTTTGGACTAGCGGGGGGGCCGGGGGAGACCCAGTACTTC. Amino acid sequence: CASSFGLAGGPGETQYF. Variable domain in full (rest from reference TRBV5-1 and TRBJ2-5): KAGVTQTPRYLIKTRGQQVTLSCSPISGHRSVSWYQQTPGQGLQFLFEYFSETQRNKGNFPGRFSGRQFSNSRSEMNVSTLELGDSALYLCASSFGLAGGPGETQYFGPGTRLLVL.